This is a list of T cell receptor beta chains from one sample in a study of patients and donors after allogeneic stem cell transplantation. TCRdb recomputed calls from the RT-PCR reads with MiXCR, one row per CDR3 protein. The sample consists of more than 75,000 distinct CDR3 sequences, around 5% of them appearing once. Material for sequencing was blood, either unsorted or a sorted T cell fraction (not recorded which). All receptors derive from a human donor who was either an allogeneic HSCT recipient or a stem cell or donor lymphocyte infusion donor (not recorded which). It is not recorded whose cells these are; they may come from a transplant donor. CDR3s include the opening cysteine and the closing phenylalanine or tryptophan. The D gene is left open where the match is weak. Not all rows give a size; the values are once, few, many and, for expanded clones, a class.

TRBV5-1	many	-	TRBJ2-5	CASSLGDLEGETQYF	TGCGCCAGCAGCTTGGGGGACTTGGAAGGGGAGACCCAGTACTTC
TRBV19	many	-	TRBJ1-2	CASTPSDGAYGYTF	TGTGCCAGTACTCCATCGGACGGGGCTTATGGCTACACCTTC
TRBV24-1	many	-	TRBJ2-7	CATSDASRPYEQYF	TGTGCCACCAGTGATGCAAGTCGGCCCTACGAGCAGTACTTC
TRBV20-1	-	TRBD2	TRBJ2-1	CSARPSAAGESINEQFF	TGCAGTGCTAGACCCAGCGCGGCGGGAGAGAGTATCAATGAGCAGTTCTTC
TRBV5-1	-	-	TRBJ1-1	CASSDPNTEAFF	TGCGCCAGCAGCGATCCGAACACTGAAGCTTTCTTT
TRBV4-1	many	-	TRBJ1-5	CASSLLAGQNNQPQHF	TGCGCCAGCAGCCTATTGGCCGGACAGAACAATCAGCCCCAGCATTTT
TRBV7-9	many	-	TRBJ2-5	CASSFSETQYF	TGTGCCAGCAGCTTTTCAGAGACCCAGTACTTC
TRBV5-1	-	-	TRBJ1-4	CASSFGGSNEKLFF	TGCGCCAGCAGCTTCGGGGGATCTAATGAAAAACTGTTTTTT
TRBV6-5	many	-	TRBJ2-7	CASSYSMGAGRSYEQYF	TGTGCCAGCAGTTACTCGATGGGGGCCGGAAGGTCCTACGAGCAGTACTTC
TRBV3-1	large	-	TRBJ1-2	CASSHRGERYTF	TGTGCCAGCAGCCATAGAGGGGAACGCTACACCTTC
TRBV20-1	many	-	TRBJ2-5	CSARDDLDNQETQYF	TGCAGTGCTAGAGATGATTTGGACAACCAAGAGACCCAGTACTTC
TRBV27	-	-	TRBJ1-5	CASSSGQLLNQPQHF	TGTGCCAGCAGTTCAGGACAGCTTCTAAATCAGCCCCAGCATTTT
TRBV5-4	many	TRBD1	TRBJ2-1	CASSSRDRGFNEQFF	TGTGCCAGCAGCTCACGGGACAGGGGATTTAATGAGCAGTTCTTC
TRBV11-2	few	-	TRBJ1-1	CASSSPRDHGVQGTEAFF	TGTGCCAGCAGCTCACCTCGGGACCACGGAGTCCAAGGTACTGAAGCTTTCTTT
TRBV25-1	-	TRBD1	TRBJ2-6	CASSDPGQEYSGANVLTF	TGTGCCAGCAGTGACCCGGGACAGGAGTACTCTGGGGCCAACGTCCTGACTTTC
TRBV7-2	few	-	TRBJ1-4	CASSLVGGKLNEKLFF	TGTGCCAGCAGCTTAGTGGGGGGGAAACTTAATGAAAAACTGTTTTTT
TRBV9	many	-	TRBJ2-1	CASSKYLGHLENNEQFF	TGTGCCAGCAGCAAGTATCTGGGACATCTGGAAAACAATGAGCAGTTCTTC
TRBV6-2/TRBV6-3	-	-	TRBJ2-2	CASSYGSRLTDTGELFF	TGTGCCAGCAGTTATGGTTCTCGACTGACGGACACCGGGGAGCTGTTTTTT